The clone carrying this T cell receptor (beta chain) occurred many times. V was trimmed by 0 bases and J by 4 bases, leaving 13 bases between them. CDR1 is WSHSY and CDR2 is SAAADI in the germline V gene. The CDR3 sequence is 16 residues long. MiXCR, run by TCRdb on the reads, gives a single entry per CDR3 protein. The table records about 200,000 distinct CDR3 sequences, 9.5% of them present only once. These data belong to a study of T cell repertoires in cytomegalovirus infection. Sequenced material: PBMCs. The V and J genes are TRBV10-2 and TRBJ2-1; D is uncertain. This TCR was sampled from a human donor in good health (CMV status not recorded). Some clones in this sample may be carry-over from other donors' samples. The CDR3 sequence is CASSESASFMYNEQFF. CDR3 sequence (DNA): TGCGCCAGCAGTGAGTCGGCTAGTTTTATGTACAATGAGCAGTTCTTC.